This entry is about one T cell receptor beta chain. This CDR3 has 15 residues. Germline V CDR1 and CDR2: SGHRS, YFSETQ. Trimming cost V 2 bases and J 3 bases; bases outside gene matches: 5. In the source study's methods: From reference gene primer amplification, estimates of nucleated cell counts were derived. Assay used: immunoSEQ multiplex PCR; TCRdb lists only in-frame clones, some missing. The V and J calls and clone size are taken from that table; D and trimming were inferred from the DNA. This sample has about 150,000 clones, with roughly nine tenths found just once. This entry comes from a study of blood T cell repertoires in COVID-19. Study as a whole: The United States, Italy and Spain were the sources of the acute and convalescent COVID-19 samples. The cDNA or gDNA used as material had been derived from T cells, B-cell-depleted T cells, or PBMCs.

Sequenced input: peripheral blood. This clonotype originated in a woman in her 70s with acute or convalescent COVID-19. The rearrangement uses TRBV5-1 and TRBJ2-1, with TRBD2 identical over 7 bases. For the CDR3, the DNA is TGCGCCAGCAGCTTCTGGGGGGGAGACTACAATGAGCAGTTCTTC. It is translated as CASSFWGGDYNEQFF. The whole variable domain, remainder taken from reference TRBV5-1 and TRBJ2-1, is KAGVTQTPRYLIKTRGQQVTLSCSPISGHRSVSWYQQTPGQGLQFLFEYFSETQRNKGNFPGRFSGRQFSNSRSEMNVSTLELGDSALYLCASSFWGGDYNEQFFGPGTRLTVL.